Each of the 24 T cell receptor beta chains below was sequenced from the same sample in a study of T cells after yellow fever vaccination. One entry per CDR3 protein, called by TCRdb with MiXCR from the 5' RACE reads. The sample consists of about 330,000 distinct CDR3 sequences, around 8.1% of them appearing once. Sequences were derived from PBMCs, sampled about 49 days after the first yellow fever vaccination. These receptors came from a man younger than 35 who received the YFV17D yellow fever vaccine.

This clonotype appeared a few times. This chain connects TRBV6-6 to TRBJ1-2; no firm D call. The ends were cut back, 6 bases at V and 6 bases at J, with 8 bases in the middle. CDR1 is MNHNY and CDR2 is SVGAGI in the germline V gene (reference sequence). The CDR3 sequence is 11 residues long. In DNA, the CDR3 is TGTGCCAGCAGCCTGCTAAATGGCTACACCTTC. Translating gives CASSLLNGYTF.

This clonotype was observed a few times. This rearrangement joins TRBV27 to TRBJ2-7, with no clear D. V was clipped by 7 bases and J by 3 bases, with 16 bases between them. This CDR3 has 14 residues. Looked up from germline, CDR1 is MNHEY and CDR2 is SMNVEV (reference sequence). The CDR3 bases are TGTGCCAGCATAAGGCCCCCTAATTTCTACGAGCAGTACTTC. As protein: CASIRPPNFYEQYF.

The chain uses TRBV20-1 and TRBJ2-1; 13 bases are shared with TRBD2. V was pared by 6 bases and J by 7 bases, with 6 bases of the junction left unmatched. CDR3 size: 14 residues. CDR1 DFQATT and CDR2 SNEGSKA come from the germline V gene (reference sequence). The CDR3 sequence is CSARLAGGSNEQFF. The DNA of the CDR3 is TGCAGTGCCCGACTAGCGGGGGGTAGTAATGAGCAGTTCTTC.

The V and J genes are TRBV18 and TRBJ2-7; no reliable D call. The CDR3 totals 13 residues. Germline CDR1 and CDR2: KGHSH and LQKENI. V lost 2 bases, J lost 12 bases, and 17 bases lay in between. CDR3 protein: CASSPGPGPARYV. In DNA form, the CDR3 reads TGTGCCAGCTCACCAGGGCCAGGACCGGCGCGGTACGTC.

This clonotype has a handful of counts. The chain couples TRBV18 to TRBJ2-3; possibly TRBD2 for D (6 bases). V gave up 0 bases and J gave up 1 base, with 11 bases separating them. The CDR3 loop spans 16 amino acids. Germline V gene lookup returns CDR1 KGHSH and CDR2 LQKENI. In nucleotides, the CDR3 is TGTGCCAGCTCACCACCCGGAGGGTTTGGCACAGATACGCAGTATTTT. It yields the protein CASSPPGGFGTDTQYF.

This clonotype was recorded a few times. The chain employs TRBV20-1 and TRBJ2-3, with TRBD1 as a possible D gene (5 bases). The V end was cut by 3 bases, the J end by 0 bases, with 16 bases between. The CDR3 extends over 16 amino acids. In germline, CDR1 is DFQATT, CDR2 SNEGSKA (reference sequence). CDR3 residues: CSARKQVTSSTDTQYF. The CDR3 bases are TGCAGTGCTAGGAAACAGGTCACATCTAGCACAGATACGCAGTATTTT.

The rearrangement uses TRBV7-2 and TRBJ2-1, with a possible D match to TRBD1 (5 bases). CDR3 size: 15 residues. Germline CDR1 is SGHTA and CDR2 is FQGNSA. Trimming cost V 5 bases and J 1 base, with 12 bases left between them. The CDR3 DNA sequence: TGTGCCAGCAGCCATCCAGGGAAATCCTACAATGAGCAGTTCTTC. Residues: CASSHPGKSYNEQFF.

This clonotype was seen a handful of times. This chain links TRBV3-1 with TRBJ1-2; tentative D call: TRBD1 (6 bases). V lost 1 base and J 4 bases, leaving 16 bases between the germline ends. The CDR3 consists of 16 residues. CDR1 is LGHDT and CDR2 is YNNKEL in the germline V gene (reference sequence). Here the CDR3 reads CASSQGGGQHSYGYTF. As DNA, the CDR3 is TGTGCCAGCAGCCAAGGAGGTGGACAGCACAGCTATGGCTACACCTTC.

This clonotype was observed a handful of times. The chain couples TRBV6-5 to TRBJ1-3; no clear D gene. The CDR3 consists of 15 residues. CDR1 and CDR2 (germline): MNHEY, SVGAGI. V shed 5 bases and J shed 0 bases, with 11 bases lying between them. As DNA, the CDR3 is TGTGCCAGCAGTATTGGACGGATCTCTGGAAACACCATATATTTT. This codes for CASSIGRISGNTIYF.

This clonotype was recorded a few times. The CDR3 sequence is CASSYRESYGYTF. CDR3 DNA: TGTGCCAGCAGCTACAGGGAGTCTTATGGCTACACCTTC. The genes are TRBV12-3 or TRBV12-4 and TRBJ1-2; possibly TRBD1 for D (6 bases). The CDR3 contains 13 residues. Trimming took 6 bases from V and 5 from J, leaving 13 bases between them.

V and J are TRBV7-2 and TRBJ2-2; no clear D gene. Trimming pared 0 bases from V and 6 bases from J, leaving 8 bases between. CDR3 size: 14 residues. The germline gives CDR1 SGHTA, CDR2 FQGNSA. The CDR3 bases are TGTGCCAGCAGCTTAGCGTTCGGCTCCGGGGAGCTGTTTTTT. It codes for CASSLAFGSGELFF.

This clonotype was observed a handful of times. The chain is built from TRBV18 and TRBJ1-1; no clear D. V was cut by 0 bases and J by 1 base, with 9 bases left in between. The CDR3 is 15 amino acids. CDR1 and CDR2 from the germline V gene are KGHSH and LQKENI. The CDR3 sequence: CASSPPNVQNTEAFF. The CDR3 DNA is TGTGCCAGCTCACCACCCAATGTCCAGAACACTGAAGCTTTCTTT.

CDR3 nucleotides: TGTGCCAGCAGTCCGGGGACTAATTCACCCCTCCACTTT. The encoded protein is CASSPGTNSPLHF. The genes are TRBV12-3 or TRBV12-4 and TRBJ1-6, with D possibly being TRBD1 (5 bases). The CDR3 contains 13 residues. The germline V and J ends were trimmed by 5 bases and 6 bases, with 8 bases remaining between them.

The chain links TRBV20-1 to TRBJ2-7, with D perhaps TRBD1 (6 bases). Germline CDR1 and CDR2: DFQATT and SNEGSKA (reference sequence). CDR3 length: 14 amino acids. V lost 4 bases, J lost 2 bases, and 15 bases lay in between. The CDR3 protein is CSAKKAGETYEQYV. CDR3 nucleotides: TGCAGTGCTAAAAAAGCAGGGGAAACCTACGAGCAGTACGTC.

This clonotype was detected ten times or more. V and J are TRBV12-3 or TRBV12-4 and TRBJ2-2, with D possibly being TRBD2 (5 bases). V gave up 6 bases and J gave up 3 bases, with 11 bases separating them. The CDR3 loop spans 14 amino acids. CDR3 in amino acids: CASSEGVYTGELFF. As DNA, the CDR3 is TGTGCCAGCAGCGAGGGCGTGTACACCGGGGAGCTGTTTTTT.

This clonotype was detected a few times. The chain has TRBV4-1 and TRBJ1-6; TRBD1 aligns across 8 bases. V was pared by 5 bases and J by 5 bases, with 8 bases of the junction left unmatched. The germline CDR1 and CDR2 sequences are MGHRA and YSYEKL. The CDR3 length is 16 residues. Written as DNA, the CDR3 is TGCGCCAGCAGCTATCGACAGGGGACTAATAATTCACCCCTCCACTTT. This encodes CASSYRQGTNNSPLHF.

The sample holds a few counts of this clonotype. The chain recombines TRBV18 with TRBJ2-4, with TRBD1 identical over 7 bases. Germline CDR1 reads KGHSH; CDR2 reads LQKENI. Trimming cost V 0 bases and J 2 bases; bases outside gene matches: 4. This CDR3 contains 16 residues. The CDR3 DNA reads TGTGCCAGCTCACCACCGAACAGGGGAACCAAAAACATTCAGTACTTC. This gives the protein CASSPPNRGTKNIQYF.

The chain is built from TRBV29-1 and TRBJ1-1, with unresolved D. Trimming removed 4 bases from V and 4 bases from J, with 7 bases in between. CDR1 and CDR2 from the germline V gene are SQVTM and ANQGSEA. The CDR3 length is 11 residues. The CDR3 region has the DNA TGCAGCGTTGCCGGGAGCACTGAAGCTTTCTTT. This encodes CSVAGSTEAFF. The full variable domain, completed using reference TRBV29-1 and TRBJ1-1, is SAVISQKPSRDICQRGTSLTIQCQVDSQVTMMFWYRQQPGQSLTLIATANQGSEATYESGFVIDKFPISRPNLTFSTLTVSNMSPEDSSIYLCSVAGSTEAFFGQGTRLTVV.

The genes are TRBV7-9 and TRBJ2-1; the D gene is possibly TRBD1 (6 bases). The V gene lost 5 bases and the J gene lost 10 bases, with 15 bases spanning the gap. The CDR3 is 13 amino acids. CDR1 and CDR2 (germline): SEHNR, FQNEAQ (reference sequence). The CDR3 loop reads CASSELGGGEQFF. CDR3 in DNA: TGTGCCAGCAGCGAGCTAGGGGGTGGCGAGCAGTTCTTC.

This chain connects TRBV10-1 to TRBJ1-2, with D unresolved. V was trimmed by 2 bases and J by 7 bases, leaving 11 bases between them. CDR1 is WNHNN and CDR2 is SYGVQD in the germline V gene (reference sequence). The CDR3 length is 13 residues. CDR3 coding DNA: TGCGCCAGCAGTGAGGATAGGGAGTCTGGCTACACCTTC. This translates into CASSEDRESGYTF.

V is TRBV12-3 or TRBV12-4 and J is TRBJ1-3; D may be TRBD1 (5 bases). This CDR3 comprises 13 residues. Deletions cut 3 bases from V and 4 bases from J, with 7 bases between. The CDR3 DNA reads as TGTGCCAGCAGTTTGGGGGTAGGAAACACCATATATTTT. It yields the protein CASSLGVGNTIYF.

J is TRBJ1-2 and V is TRBV5-1; D not certain. This CDR3 is built from 14 residues. Trimming shortened V by 4 bases and J by 3 bases, and 13 bases separated the two germline ends. In germline, CDR1 is SGHRS, CDR2 YFSETQ. DNA for the CDR3: TGCGCCAGCAGCCTACCGGGCCAGGACTATGGCTACACCTTC. It translates to CASSLPGQDYGYTF.

The rearrangement joins TRBV7-9 to TRBJ1-1; D not certain. The CDR3 is 13 amino acids. In germline, CDR1 is SEHNR, CDR2 FQNEAQ (reference sequence). V dropped 5 bases and J dropped 7 bases, with 14 bases sitting between them. CDR3 in DNA: TGTGCCAGCAGCGACGGAGGCCTCTATGAAGCTTTCTTT. Translating it yields CASSDGGLYEAFF.

The rearrangement uses TRBV25-1 and TRBJ2-2, with D tentatively TRBD1 (6 bases). The CDR3 sequence is 14 residues long. V lost 6 bases and J lost 6, with 14 bases in between. Germline-derived CDR1 and CDR2 are MGHDK and SYGVNS. CDR3 coding DNA: TGTGCCAGCAGGGACAGACGGACCGCCGGGGAGCTGTTTTTT. Translating gives CASRDRRTAGELFF.